One sample yielded the 13 T cell receptor beta chains listed below, sequenced in a study of cytomegalovirus exposure and HLA in healthy donors (dated by TCRdb to 2015 to 2018). Library generation was performed with the immunoSEQ multiplex PCR assay. What TCRdb holds here is the immuneACCESS table cut down to in-frame rearrangements. Part of the clones is not present; checked against another copy, under half of the missing clones reflect an unresolved V gene, and the others are unexplained. The sample contains over 200,000 clones, roughly 89% of them found a single time. The leading ten clones occupy roughly 0.4% of the sample. Input material: PBMCs. These receptors were collected from a woman in her late teens or twenties in good health and CMV-seronegative.

This clone was counted a single time. The genes are TRBV9 and TRBJ2-2; 9 bases align to TRBD2. V trimming: 3 bases; J trimming: 4 bases; junction bases outside the gene matches: 7. This CDR3 has 16 amino acids. Looked up from germline, CDR1 is SGDLS and CDR2 is YYNGEE. This CDR3 reads CASSGGRTSATGELFF. DNA of the CDR3: TGTGCCAGCAGCGGGGGGCGGACTAGCGCCACCGGGGAGCTGTTTTTT.

V usage is TRBV10-1 and J usage is TRBJ1-1; a possible D gene is TRBD1 (5 bases). Germline CDR1 WNHNN, CDR2 SYGVQD (reference sequence). There are 15 residues in the CDR3. Trimming removed 5 bases from V and 3 bases from J, with 16 bases in between. The CDR3 bases are TGCGCCAGCAGTCCCGGGGGATTTAGGGACACTGAAGCTTTCTTT. Amino acids: CASSPGGFRDTEAFF.

The V and J genes are TRBV5-6 and TRBJ1-6; 11 bases are shared with TRBD1. The CDR3 has 15 amino acids. The J segment lost 9 bases and the V segment lost 0 bases, leaving 2 bases of the junction unmatched. From germline, CDR1 is SGHDT and CDR2 YYEEEE. In nucleotides, the CDR3 is TGTGCCAGCAGCTTGGCGGGACAGGGGGTTTCACCCCTCCACTTT. Translated, it gives CASSLAGQGVSPLHF.

The sample holds one count of this clone. The genes are TRBV2 and TRBJ2-7; D is unclear. The CDR3 is 12 amino acids. The V end lost 4 bases, the J end lost 3 bases, and 7 bases lay between the germline ends. Germline CDR1 SNHLY, CDR2 FYNNEI. The CDR3 sequence: CASSGPNYEQYV. The CDR3 DNA reads as TGTGCCAGCAGTGGACCTAACTACGAGCAGTACGTC.

The chain recombines TRBV10-1 with TRBJ2-7; TRBD1 aligns across 7 bases. The CDR3 extends over 17 amino acids. V lost 7 bases and J lost 7; bases outside the gene matches: 22. Germline V CDR1 and CDR2: WNHNN, SYGVQD (reference sequence). CDR3 residues: CASTEEGAEGWGREQYV. The CDR3 region has the DNA TGCGCCAGCACTGAAGAGGGGGCAGAGGGGTGGGGAAGGGAGCAGTACGTC.

V and J are TRBV28 and TRBJ1-4; no clear D gene. The V and J ends lost 2 bases and 1 base respectively, with 5 bases between them. The germline V gene encodes CDR1 MDHEN and CDR2 SYDVKM. The CDR3 loop spans 14 amino acids. CDR3 DNA sequence: TGTGCCAGCAGTTTAGGAGGAACTAATGAAAAACTGTTTTTT. Encoded protein: CASSLGGTNEKLFF.

The chain carries TRBV20-1 and TRBJ2-2, with D unresolved. The CDR3 extends over 11 amino acids. Per the germline V gene, CDR1 is DFQATT and CDR2 is SNEGSKA (reference sequence). V dropped 4 bases and J dropped 8 bases, with 8 bases sitting between them. The CDR3 here is CSAMSSGELFF. CDR3 in DNA: TGCAGTGCTATGTCTTCTGGGGAGCTGTTTTTT.

CDR3 nucleotides: TGTGCCAGCAGCTTTTACGACAGTATTGGCAGCTACGAGCAGTACTTC. It translates to CASSFYDSIGSYEQYF. This chain uses TRBV7-9 with TRBJ2-7, with D perhaps matching TRBD1 (5 bases). The germline V and J ends were trimmed by 3 bases and 3 bases, with 18 bases remaining between them. CDR1 and CDR2 from the germline V gene are SEHNR and FQNEAQ (reference sequence). The CDR3 length is 16 residues.

The rearrangement joins TRBV7-2 to TRBJ2-5; 7 nucleotides match TRBD2. V trimming: 1 base; J trimming: 4 bases; junction bases outside the gene matches: 6. This CDR3 region has 15 residues. Germline lookup yields CDR1 SGHTA and CDR2 FQGNSA. The CDR3 DNA is TGTGCCAGCAGCTTAGACGGGGGGAAGGGAGAGACCCAGTACTTC. Translated: CASSLDGGKGETQYF.

About this clone itself: Germline and junction disagree at one end, which may indicate a read error. In DNA, the CDR3 is TGTGCTAGCAGCTTAGCGTCAGGTTCCTACGAGCAGTACTTC. Encoded protein: CASSLASGSYEQYF. This rearrangement joins TRBV7-7 to TRBJ2-7; weak D call: TRBD2 (5 bases). CDR1 is SSHAT and CDR2 is FNYEAQ in the germline V gene (reference sequence). This CDR3 is built from 14 residues.

The V gene is TRBV5-1, the J gene TRBJ2-5; 9 bases agree with TRBD1. The CDR3 is 16 residues long. Germline CDR1 SGHRS, CDR2 YFSETQ. Trimming cost V 0 bases and J 5 bases; bases outside gene matches: 8. The CDR3 reads CASSLVRDRVAETQYF. DNA of the CDR3: TGCGCCAGCAGCTTGGTCCGGGACAGGGTGGCGGAGACCCAGTACTTC. Using reference TRBV5-1 and TRBJ2-5 for the parts outside the CDR3, the full variable domain is KAGVTQTPRYLIKTRGQQVTLSCSPISGHRSVSWYQQTPGQGLQFLFEYFSETQRNKGNFPGRFSGRQFSNSRSEMNVSTLELGDSALYLCASSLVRDRVAETQYFGPGTRLLVL.

The chain joins TRBV7-9 to TRBJ1-3; 7 bases agree with TRBD1. The V gene end was trimmed by 1 base and the J gene end by 7 bases; junction bases not matched to a gene: 4. This CDR3 is 14 amino acids long. Germline lookup yields CDR1 SEHNR and CDR2 FQNEAQ (reference sequence). In DNA form, the CDR3 reads TGTGCCAGCAGCTTAGTACAGGGGAGGAACACCATATATTTT. It yields the protein CASSLVQGRNTIYF.

The chain uses TRBV14 and TRBJ2-3; no reliable D call. The V end was cut by 2 bases, the J end by 4 bases, with 7 bases between. The CDR3 consists of 13 residues. Germline loops: CDR1 SGHDN, CDR2 FVKESK. The DNA of the CDR3 is TGTGCCAGCAGCCAACTGGCCCCAGATACGCAGTATTTT. This sequence encodes CASSQLAPDTQYF. The variable domain in full, with the rest retrieved from reference TRBV14 and TRBJ2-3, is EAGVTQFPSHSVIEKGQTVTLRCDPISGHDNLYWYRRVMGKEIKFLLHFVKESKQDESGMPNNRFLAERTGGTYSTLKVQPAELEDSGVYFCASSQLAPDTQYFGPGTRLTVL.